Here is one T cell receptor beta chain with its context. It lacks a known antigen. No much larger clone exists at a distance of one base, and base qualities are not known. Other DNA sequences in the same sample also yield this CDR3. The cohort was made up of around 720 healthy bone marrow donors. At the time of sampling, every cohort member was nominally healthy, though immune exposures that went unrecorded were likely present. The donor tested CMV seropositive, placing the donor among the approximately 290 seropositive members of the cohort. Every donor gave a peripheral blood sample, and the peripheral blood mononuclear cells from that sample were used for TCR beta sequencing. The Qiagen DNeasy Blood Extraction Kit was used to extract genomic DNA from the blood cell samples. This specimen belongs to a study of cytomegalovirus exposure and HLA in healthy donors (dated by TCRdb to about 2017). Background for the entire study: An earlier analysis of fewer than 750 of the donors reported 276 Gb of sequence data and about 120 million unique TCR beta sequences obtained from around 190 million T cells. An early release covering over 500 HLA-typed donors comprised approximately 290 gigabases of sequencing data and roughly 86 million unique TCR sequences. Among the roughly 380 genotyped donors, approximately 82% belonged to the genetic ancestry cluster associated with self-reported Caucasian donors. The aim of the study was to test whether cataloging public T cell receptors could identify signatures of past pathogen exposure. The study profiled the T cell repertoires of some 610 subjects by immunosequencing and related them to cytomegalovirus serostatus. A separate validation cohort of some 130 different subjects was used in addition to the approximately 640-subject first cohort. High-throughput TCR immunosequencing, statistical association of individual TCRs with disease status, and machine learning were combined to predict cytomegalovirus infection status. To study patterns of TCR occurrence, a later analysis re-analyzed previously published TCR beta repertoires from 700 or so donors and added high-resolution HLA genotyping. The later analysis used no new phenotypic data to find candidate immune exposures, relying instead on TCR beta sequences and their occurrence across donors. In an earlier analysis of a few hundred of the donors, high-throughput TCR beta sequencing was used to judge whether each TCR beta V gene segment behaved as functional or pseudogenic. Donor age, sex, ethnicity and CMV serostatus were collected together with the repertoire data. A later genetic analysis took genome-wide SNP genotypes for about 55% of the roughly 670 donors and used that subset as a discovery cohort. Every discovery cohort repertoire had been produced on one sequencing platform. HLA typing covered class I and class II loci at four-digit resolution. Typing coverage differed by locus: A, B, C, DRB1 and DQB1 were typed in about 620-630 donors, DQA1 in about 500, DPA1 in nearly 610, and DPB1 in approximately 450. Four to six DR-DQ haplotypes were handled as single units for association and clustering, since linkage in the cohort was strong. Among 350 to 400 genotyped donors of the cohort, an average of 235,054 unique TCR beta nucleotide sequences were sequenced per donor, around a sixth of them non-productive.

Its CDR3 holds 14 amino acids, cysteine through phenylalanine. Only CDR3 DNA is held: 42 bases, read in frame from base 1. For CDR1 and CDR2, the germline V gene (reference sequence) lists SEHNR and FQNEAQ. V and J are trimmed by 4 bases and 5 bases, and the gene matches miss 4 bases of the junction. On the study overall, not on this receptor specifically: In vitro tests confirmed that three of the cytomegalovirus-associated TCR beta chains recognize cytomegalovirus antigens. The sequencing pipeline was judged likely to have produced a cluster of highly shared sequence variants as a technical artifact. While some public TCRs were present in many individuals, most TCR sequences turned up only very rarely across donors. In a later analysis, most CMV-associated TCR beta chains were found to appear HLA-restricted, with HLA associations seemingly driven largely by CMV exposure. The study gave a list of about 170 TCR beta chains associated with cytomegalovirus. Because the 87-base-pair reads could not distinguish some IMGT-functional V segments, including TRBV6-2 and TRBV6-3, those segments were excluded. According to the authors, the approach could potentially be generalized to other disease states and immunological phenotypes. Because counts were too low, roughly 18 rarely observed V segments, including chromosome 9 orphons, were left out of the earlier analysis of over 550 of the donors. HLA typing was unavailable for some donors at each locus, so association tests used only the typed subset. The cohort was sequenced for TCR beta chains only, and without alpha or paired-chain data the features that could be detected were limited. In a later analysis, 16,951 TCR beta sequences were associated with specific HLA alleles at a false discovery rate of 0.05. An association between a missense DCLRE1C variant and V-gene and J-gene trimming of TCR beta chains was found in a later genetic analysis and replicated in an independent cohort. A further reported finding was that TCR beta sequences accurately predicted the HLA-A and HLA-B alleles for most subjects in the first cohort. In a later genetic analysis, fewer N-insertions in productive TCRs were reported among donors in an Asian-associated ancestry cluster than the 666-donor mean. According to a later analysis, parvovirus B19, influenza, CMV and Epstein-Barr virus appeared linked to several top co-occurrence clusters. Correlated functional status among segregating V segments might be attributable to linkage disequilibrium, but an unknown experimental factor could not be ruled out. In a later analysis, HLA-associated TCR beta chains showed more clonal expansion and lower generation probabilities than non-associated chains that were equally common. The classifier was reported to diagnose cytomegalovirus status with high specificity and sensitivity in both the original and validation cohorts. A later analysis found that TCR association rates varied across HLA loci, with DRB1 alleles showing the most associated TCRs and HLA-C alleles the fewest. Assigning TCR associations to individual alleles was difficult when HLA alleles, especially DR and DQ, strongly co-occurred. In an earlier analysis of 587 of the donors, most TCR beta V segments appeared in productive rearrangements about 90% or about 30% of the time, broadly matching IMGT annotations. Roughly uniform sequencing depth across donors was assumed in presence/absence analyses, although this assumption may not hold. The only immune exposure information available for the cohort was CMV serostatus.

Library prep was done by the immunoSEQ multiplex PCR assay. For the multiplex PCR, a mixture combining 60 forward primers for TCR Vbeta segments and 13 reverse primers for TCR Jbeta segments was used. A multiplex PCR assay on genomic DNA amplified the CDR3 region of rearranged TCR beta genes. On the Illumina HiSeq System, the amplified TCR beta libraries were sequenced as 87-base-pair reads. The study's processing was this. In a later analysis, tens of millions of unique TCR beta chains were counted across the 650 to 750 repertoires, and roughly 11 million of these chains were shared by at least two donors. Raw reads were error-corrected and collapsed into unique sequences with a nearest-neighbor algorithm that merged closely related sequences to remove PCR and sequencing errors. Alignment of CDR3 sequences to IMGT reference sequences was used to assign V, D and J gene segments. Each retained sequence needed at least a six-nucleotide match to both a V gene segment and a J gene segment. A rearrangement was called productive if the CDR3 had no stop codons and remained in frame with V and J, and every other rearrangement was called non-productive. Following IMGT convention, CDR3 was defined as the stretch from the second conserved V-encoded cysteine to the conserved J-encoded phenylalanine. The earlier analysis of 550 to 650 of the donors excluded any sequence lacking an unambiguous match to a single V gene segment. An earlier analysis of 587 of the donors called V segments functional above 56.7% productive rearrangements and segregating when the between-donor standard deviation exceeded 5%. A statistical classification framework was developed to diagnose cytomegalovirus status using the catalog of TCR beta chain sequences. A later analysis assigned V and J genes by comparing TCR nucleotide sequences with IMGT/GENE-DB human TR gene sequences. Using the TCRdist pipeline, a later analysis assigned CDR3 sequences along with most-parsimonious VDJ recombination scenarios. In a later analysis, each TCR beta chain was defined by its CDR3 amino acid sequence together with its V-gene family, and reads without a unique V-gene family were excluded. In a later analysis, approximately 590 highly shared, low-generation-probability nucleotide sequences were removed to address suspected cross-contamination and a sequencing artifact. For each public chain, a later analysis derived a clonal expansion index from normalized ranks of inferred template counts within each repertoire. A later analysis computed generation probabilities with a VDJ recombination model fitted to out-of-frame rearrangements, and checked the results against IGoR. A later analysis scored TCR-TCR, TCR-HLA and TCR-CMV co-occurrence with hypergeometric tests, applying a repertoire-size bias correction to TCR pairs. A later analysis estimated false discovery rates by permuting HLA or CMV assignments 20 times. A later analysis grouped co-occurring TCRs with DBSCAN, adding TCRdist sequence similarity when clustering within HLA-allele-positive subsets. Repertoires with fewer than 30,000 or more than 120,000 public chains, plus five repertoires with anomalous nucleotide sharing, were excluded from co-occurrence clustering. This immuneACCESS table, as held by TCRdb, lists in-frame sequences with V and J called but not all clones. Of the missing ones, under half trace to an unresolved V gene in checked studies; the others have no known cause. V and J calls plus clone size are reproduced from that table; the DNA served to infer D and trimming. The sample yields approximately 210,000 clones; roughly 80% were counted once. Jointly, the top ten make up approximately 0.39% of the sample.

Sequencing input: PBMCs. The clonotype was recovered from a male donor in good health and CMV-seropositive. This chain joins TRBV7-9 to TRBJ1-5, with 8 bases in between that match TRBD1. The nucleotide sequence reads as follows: TGTGCCAGCAGCTCCAGACAGGGGTATCAGCCCCAGCATTTT. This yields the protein CASSSRQGYQPQHF. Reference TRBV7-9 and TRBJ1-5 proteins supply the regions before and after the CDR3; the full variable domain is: DTGVSQNPRHKITKRGQNVTFRCDPISEHNRLYWYRQTLGQGPEFLTYFQNEAQLEKSRLLSDRFSAERPKGSFSTLEIQRTEQGDSAMYLCASSSRQGYQPQHFGDGTRLSIL.